This TCR beta chain was documented in a study of blood T cell repertoires in COVID-19. Study details: There were acute and convalescent COVID-19 samples, and they came from the United States, Italy and Spain. T cells, B-cell-depleted T cells, or PBMCs supplied cDNA or gDNA.

As originally analysed: Reference gene primer amplification in the assay estimated nucleated cell counts. Using immunoSEQ multiplex PCR, the repertoire was profiled, and TCRdb retains in-frame clones only, with some absent. V and J calls and clone size are given by that table; D and trimming were obtained from the DNA. This table has around 150,000 clones, roughly 91% appearing once. In germline, CDR1 is SGHAT, CDR2 FQNNGV. The V gene lost 5 bases and the J gene lost 11 bases, with 15 bases spanning the gap. The CDR3 spans 12 residues. V gene TRBV11-2 combines with J gene TRBJ1-1; D uncertain. The sequence was collected from a woman aged 50 to 60 with acute or convalescent COVID-19. Sequenced input: peripheral blood. The CDR3 here is CASSPGVHTAFF. The CDR3 DNA reads TGTGCCAGCAGCCCAGGTGTTCATACGGCTTTCTTT.